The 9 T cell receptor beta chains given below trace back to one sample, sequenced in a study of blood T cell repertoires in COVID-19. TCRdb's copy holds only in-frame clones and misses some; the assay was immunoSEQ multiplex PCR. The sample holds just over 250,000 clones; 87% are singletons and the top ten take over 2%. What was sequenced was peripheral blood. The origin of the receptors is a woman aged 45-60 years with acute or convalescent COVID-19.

CDR3 sequence reads: CASSLDGLAGALEQFF. The CDR3 DNA is TGTGCCAGCAGCTTAGATGGGCTAGCGGGAGCCCTTGAGCAGTTCTTC. The chain links TRBV7-8 to TRBJ2-1; TRBD2 matches 10 bases. CDR3 length: 16 amino acids. After removal of 1 base from V and 9 bases from J, the junction contained 9 bases not matched to a gene. The germline V gene encodes CDR1 SGHVS and CDR2 FQNEAQ. The whole variable domain, remainder taken from reference TRBV7-8 and TRBJ2-1, is GAGVSQSPRYKVAKRGQDVALRCDPISGHVSLFWYQQALGQGPEFLTYFQNEAQLDKSGLPSDRFFAERPEGSVSTLKIQRTQQEDSAVYLCASSLDGLAGALEQFFGPGTRLTVL.

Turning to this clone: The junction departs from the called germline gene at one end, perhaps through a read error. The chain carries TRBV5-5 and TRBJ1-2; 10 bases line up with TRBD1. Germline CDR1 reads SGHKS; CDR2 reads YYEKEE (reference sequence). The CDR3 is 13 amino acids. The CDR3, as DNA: TGTGCCAGCGGCTTGGGGACAGGGGTAGGCTACACCTTC. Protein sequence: CASGLGTGVGYTF.

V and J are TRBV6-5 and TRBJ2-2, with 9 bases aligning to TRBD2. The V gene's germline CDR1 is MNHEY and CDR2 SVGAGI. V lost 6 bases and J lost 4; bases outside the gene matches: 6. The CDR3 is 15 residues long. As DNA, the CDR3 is TGTGCCAGCAGGCCACTAGCGGGTGTCACCGGGGAGCTGTTTTTT. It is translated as CASRPLAGVTGELFF.

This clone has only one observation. In DNA form, the CDR3 reads TGTGCCAGCAGTTTCCGGGACATTTCCTACGAGCAGTACTTC. Its protein product is CASSFRDISYEQYF. The chain links TRBV27 to TRBJ2-7; tentative D call: TRBD1 (6 bases). V was shortened by 3 bases and J by 1 base, with 10 bases between the two germline ends. CDR3 length: 14 amino acids. Germline assignment: CDR1 MNHEY and CDR2 SMNVEV (reference sequence).

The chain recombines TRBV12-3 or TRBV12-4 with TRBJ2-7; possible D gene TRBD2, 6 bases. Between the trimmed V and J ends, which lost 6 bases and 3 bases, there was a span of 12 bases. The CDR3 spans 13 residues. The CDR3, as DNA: TGTGCCAGCAGACTCCGGGGACTCTACGAGCAGTACTTC. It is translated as CASRLRGLYEQYF.

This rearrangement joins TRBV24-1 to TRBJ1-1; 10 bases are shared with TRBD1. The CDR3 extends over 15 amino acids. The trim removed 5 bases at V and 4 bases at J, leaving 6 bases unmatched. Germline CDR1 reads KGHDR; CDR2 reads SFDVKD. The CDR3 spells CATSVDRGMFTEAFF. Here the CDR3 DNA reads TGTGCCACCAGTGTGGACAGGGGGATGTTCACTGAAGCTTTCTTT.

CDR3 nucleotides: TGTGCCTGGAAAAAGGGGGCGAGTGACTATGGCTACACCTTC. Translated, it gives CAWKKGASDYGYTF. V is TRBV30 and J is TRBJ1-2, with TRBD1 matching 7 bases. This CDR3 has 14 amino acids. The trim removed 4 bases at V and 3 bases at J, leaving 8 bases unmatched. CDR1 is GTSNPN, CDR2 SVGIG, per germline (reference sequence).

CDR3 DNA sequence: TGTGCCAGCAGTTATATCCCTAGCGGGAGTTCCTACGAGCAGTACTTC. Residues: CASSYIPSGSSYEQYF. V and J are TRBV6-2 or TRBV6-3 and TRBJ2-7, with 10 bases that match TRBD2. Looked up from germline, CDR1 is MNHEY and CDR2 is SVGEGT. V lost 3 bases, J lost 1 base, and 6 bases stayed unmatched. The CDR3 loop spans 16 amino acids.

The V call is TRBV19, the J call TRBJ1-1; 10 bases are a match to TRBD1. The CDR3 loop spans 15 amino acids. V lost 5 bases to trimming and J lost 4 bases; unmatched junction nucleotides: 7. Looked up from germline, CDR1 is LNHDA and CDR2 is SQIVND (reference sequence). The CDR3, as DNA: TGTGCCAGTAGTGCGACAGGGGGCCCCAGCACTGAAGCTTTCTTT. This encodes CASSATGGPSTEAFF.